This TCR beta chain was recovered during a study of CXCR3-negative and CXCR3-positive naive CD8 T cells. Study-wide background: Collectively, the libraries yielded some 140 million TRB reads in total, at about 1.5 +/- 0.3 million per library.

Germline assignment: CDR1 SGHRS and CDR2 YFSETQ. This CDR3 is 15 amino acids long. Findings and limits, study-wide: Naive CXCR3-positive and CXCR3-negative cells shared TRBV-TRBJ usage; memory cells diverged. Researchers report that CXCR3-positive naive cells carry more hydrophobic TRB CDR3s than CXCR3-negative naive cells.

Libraries were UMI-labeled 5' RACE TRB cDNA. TCRdb reprocessed the 5' RACE reads; each CDR3 protein has one entry and no DNA is given. The sample totals roughly 99,000 distinct CDR3 sequences. Worth noting for this clonotype: Antigen specificity is unknown.

Sequenced sample: naive CXCR3+ CD8+ T cells from blood. Sample subset: CD45RO-CCR7+CD27+CD95- naive CD8+ T cells expressing CXCR3 (TNR3+). This sequence originates from a human donor in good health. Some clones in this sample may be carry-over from other donors' samples. V gene TRBV5-1 combines with J gene TRBJ2-3. The CDR3 spells CASSFSRTSTDTRYF. Variable domain in full (rest from reference TRBV5-1 and TRBJ2-3): KAGVTQTPRYLIKTRGQQVTLSCSPISGHRSVSWYQQTPGQGLQFLFEYFSETQRNKGNFPGRFSGRQFSNSRSEMNVSTLELGDSALYLCASSFSRTSTDTRYFGPGTRLTVL.